This T cell receptor beta chain emerged from a study of blood T cell repertoires in COVID-19. Clones were read by immunoSEQ multiplex PCR, and TCRdb kept only the in-frame ones, dropping some. The sample includes approximately 670,000 clones, 85% to 90% seen only once; the top ten take over 0.2%. The source material was peripheral blood. The sequence was collected from a young woman with acute or convalescent COVID-19.

The CDR3, as DNA: TGTGCCACCAGTCTCACAGGGTCCTACGAGCAGTACTTC. It codes for CATSLTGSYEQYF. The chain uses TRBV24-1 and TRBJ2-7, with D possibly TRBD1 on 6 matching bases. The V gene's germline CDR1 is KGHDR and CDR2 SFDVKD. Between the trimmed V and J ends, which lost 6 bases and 1 base, there was a span of 9 bases. The CDR3 length is 13 residues.